This TCR beta chain derives from a study of T cells in Graves' hyperthyroidism and ophthalmopathy. The overall study: Peripheral blood was taken when the disease was first diagnosed, before any treatment began.

Many counts were recorded for this clonotype. No antigen is known for it. RNA transcripts served as the template for amplifying TCR beta CDR3 regions. HTBI primers were the set used in a first-round RT-PCR of the TCR CDR3. TCRdb reprocessed the multiplex PCR reads via MiXCR and lists one record per CDR3 protein. The data contain roughly 200,000 distinct CDR3 sequences, about 16% of them seen just once; the ten biggest clones take up approximately 40%. There are 14 residues in the CDR3. The germline gives CDR1 SNHLY, CDR2 FYNNEI. Trimming at V came to 6 bases and at J to 6 bases, leaving 8 bases not matched to a gene. Graves' hyperthyroidism was deemed stable absent ophthalmopathy progression within 18 months. Study outcomes and limitations: Most thyroid clonotypes expanded above 0.001 appeared in blood too. The model forecast ophthalmopathy, anticipating it by a median about six months before onset.

Sequenced material: blood. The gene calls are TRBV2 and TRBJ2-1; TRBD2 agrees at 7 bases. The clonotype comes from a middle-aged man with Graves' hyperthyroidism. The CDR3 loop reads CASRQAGTINEQFF. For the CDR3, the DNA is TGTGCCAGCAGACAAGCCGGGACTATCAATGAGCAGTTCTTC.